Listed here are 8 T cell receptor beta chains from one sample, sequenced in a study of PD-L1 blockade in urothelial cancer (dated by TCRdb to the late 2010s). What this sample's time point label stands for: peripheral blood 6 weeks after treatment start. The library was generated by the immunoSEQ multiplex PCR assay. Here the immuneACCESS table is served through TCRdb, limited to in-frame sequences with V and J called. Missing clones are a known gap in these copies; in checked studies unresolved V genes cover under half, and the rest lacks a known reason. This sample comprises roughly 120,000 clones, around nine tenths of them detected only once. The ten top clones hold 1.7% of the sample. The material was PBMCs, obtained around atezolizumab (anti-PD-L1) treatment. These receptors all come from a man aged 55 to 70 with urothelial cancer.

The DNA for the CDR3 is TGCGCCAGCAGTCAAAATCCAGGGGCGGACACCGGGGAGCTGTTTTTT. Its protein is CASSQNPGADTGELFF. This chain links TRBV23-1 with TRBJ2-2, with D perhaps matching TRBD1 (6 bases). TRBV23-1 is annotated as an ORF whose role is uncertain. This CDR3 is 16 amino acids long. V lost 2 bases to trimming and J lost 3 bases, with 13 bases between them.

The V call is TRBV11-1, the J call TRBJ2-6; D possibly corresponds to TRBD2 (6 bases). CDR1 is SGHAT, CDR2 FQDESV, per germline (reference sequence). The CDR3 is 15 amino acids. V shed 5 bases and J shed 4 bases, with 12 bases lying between them. The CDR3 nucleotides are TGTGCCAGCAGCGCGGGGTTCGGCGGGGCCAACGTCCTGACTTTC. This codes for CASSAGFGGANVLTF.

This clone was counted a single time. This sequence joins TRBV18 and TRBJ1-2; D is unresolved. From germline, CDR1 is KGHSH and CDR2 LQKENI. V dropped 4 bases and J dropped 3 bases, with 9 bases sitting between them. The CDR3 length is 13 residues. The CDR3 loop reads CASSLTEDYGYTF. The CDR3 region has the DNA TGTGCCAGCTCACTTACAGAAGACTATGGCTACACCTTC. The full variable domain, rest sourced from reference TRBV18 and TRBJ1-2, is NAGVMQNPRHLVRRRGQEARLRCSPMKGHSHVYWYRQLPEEGLKFMVYLQKENIIDESGMPKERFSAEFPKEGPSILRIQQVVRGDSAAYFCASSLTEDYGYTFGSGTRLTVV.

V gene TRBV5-5 combines with J gene TRBJ1-1, with a weak D call TRBD1 (6 bases). In germline, CDR1 is SGHKS, CDR2 YYEKEE (reference sequence). Trimming removed 0 bases from V and 4 bases from J, with 13 bases in between. The CDR3 extends over 15 amino acids. CDR3 residues: CASSLGDNMATEAFF. The CDR3 DNA is TGTGCCAGCAGCTTGGGGGACAATATGGCCACTGAAGCTTTCTTT.

The rearrangement joins TRBV7-2 to TRBJ2-2, with 7 bases identical to TRBD2. Germline V gene data show CDR1 as SGHTA and CDR2 as FQGNSA. The J segment lost 7 bases and the V segment lost 5 bases, leaving 10 bases of the junction unmatched. This CDR3 spans 15 amino acids. CDR3 sequence: CASSLNIAGGGELFF. CDR3 sequence (DNA): TGTGCCAGCAGCCTTAACATAGCGGGCGGCGGGGAGCTGTTTTTT.

The J gene is TRBJ1-1, the V gene TRBV12-5, with D possibly being TRBD1 (6 bases). Germline CDR1 and CDR2: LGHNT and FRNRAP. V was cut by 10 bases and J by 4 bases, with 16 bases left in between. The CDR3 is 13 residues long. The CDR3 DNA sequence: TGTGCTACCCTCGCCTCAGGGGCCACTGAAGCTTTCTTT. Its translation: CATLASGATEAFF.

The chain carries TRBV5-4 and TRBJ2-7; TRBD1 aligns across 10 bases. V lost 6 bases, J lost 3 bases, and 12 bases stayed unmatched. Germline-derived CDR1 and CDR2 are SGHNT and YYREEE (reference sequence). The length of the CDR3 is 16 residues. The CDR3 nucleotides are TGTGCCAGCAAAATTGGTGGGACAGGGGCTAACTACGAGCAGTACTTC. Translating gives CASKIGGTGANYEQYF. Drawing the rest from reference TRBV5-4 and TRBJ2-7, the complete variable domain is ETGVTQSPTHLIKTRGQQVTLRCSSQSGHNTVSWYQQALGQGPQFIFQYYREEENGRGNFPPRFSGLQFPNYSSELNVNALELDDSALYLCASKIGGTGANYEQYFGPGTRLTVT.

This chain joins TRBV5-1 and TRBJ2-7; 8 bases match TRBD1. The CDR3 totals 14 residues. The germline V gene encodes CDR1 SGHRS and CDR2 YFSETQ. V gave up 6 bases and J gave up 0 bases; unmatched junction bases: 5. Written as DNA, the CDR3 is TGCGCCAGCACGCAAACAGGGGGCTCCTACGAGCAGTACTTC. It specifies CASTQTGGSYEQYF.